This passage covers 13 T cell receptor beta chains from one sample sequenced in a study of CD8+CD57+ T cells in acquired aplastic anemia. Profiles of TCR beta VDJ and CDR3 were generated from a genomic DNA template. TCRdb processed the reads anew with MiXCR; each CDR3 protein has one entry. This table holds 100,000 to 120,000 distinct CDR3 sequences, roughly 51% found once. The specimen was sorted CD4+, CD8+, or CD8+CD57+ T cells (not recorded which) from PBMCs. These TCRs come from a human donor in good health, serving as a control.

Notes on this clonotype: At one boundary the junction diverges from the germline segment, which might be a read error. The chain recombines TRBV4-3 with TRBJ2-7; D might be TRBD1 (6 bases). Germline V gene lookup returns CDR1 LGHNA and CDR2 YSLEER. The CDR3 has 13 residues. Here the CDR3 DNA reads TGCACCAGCAGCTGGACAGCGGCCTACGAGCAGTACTTC. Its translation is CTSSWTAAYEQYF.

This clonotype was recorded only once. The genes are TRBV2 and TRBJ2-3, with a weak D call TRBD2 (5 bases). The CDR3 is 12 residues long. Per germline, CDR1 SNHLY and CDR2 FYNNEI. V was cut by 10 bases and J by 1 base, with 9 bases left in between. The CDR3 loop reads CATLGGTDTQYF. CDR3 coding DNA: TGTGCCACACTCGGGGGCACAGATACGCAGTATTTT. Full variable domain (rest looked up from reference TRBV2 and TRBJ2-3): EPEVTQTPSHQVTQMGQEVILRCVPISNHLYFYWYRQILGQKVEFLVSFYNNEISEKSEIFDDQFSVERPDGSNFTLKIRSTKLEDSAMYFCATLGGTDTQYFGPGTRLTVL.

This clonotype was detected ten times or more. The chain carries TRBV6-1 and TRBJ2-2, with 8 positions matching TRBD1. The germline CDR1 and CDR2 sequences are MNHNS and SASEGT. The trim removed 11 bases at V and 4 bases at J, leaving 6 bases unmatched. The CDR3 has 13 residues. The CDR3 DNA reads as TGTGCCGGAGCGACAGGGGTCACCGGGGAGCTGTTTTTT. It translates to CAGATGVTGELFF.

The CDR3 bases are TGTGCCAGCAGCTTAGTACTAGCGGGGGGCCAGGAGACCCAGTACTTC. This translates into CASSLVLAGGQETQYF. The rearrangement joins TRBV11-2 to TRBJ2-5, with 12 bases identical to TRBD2. CDR1 and CDR2 (germline): SGHAT, FQNNGV. The V and J ends lost 1 base and 5 bases, in that order; junction bases with no gene match: 5. The CDR3 consists of 16 residues.

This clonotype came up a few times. CDR3 sequence (DNA): TGTGCCAGCAGCTCGATGGGGCCCGCGAACACCGGGGAGCTGTTTTTT. The encoded protein is CASSSMGPANTGELFF. The chain couples TRBV13 to TRBJ2-2; tentative D call: TRBD1 (5 bases). CDR3 length: 16 residues. The germline V gene encodes CDR1 PRHDT and CDR2 FYEKMQ (reference sequence). V was clipped by 4 bases and J by 0 bases, with 12 bases between them.

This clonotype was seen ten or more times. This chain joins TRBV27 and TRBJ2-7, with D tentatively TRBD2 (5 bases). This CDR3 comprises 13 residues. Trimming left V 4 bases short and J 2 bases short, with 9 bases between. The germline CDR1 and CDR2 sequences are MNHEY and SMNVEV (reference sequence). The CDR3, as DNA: TGTGCCAGCAGTTATCGGGGAACCTACGAGCAGTACTTC. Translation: CASSYRGTYEQYF.

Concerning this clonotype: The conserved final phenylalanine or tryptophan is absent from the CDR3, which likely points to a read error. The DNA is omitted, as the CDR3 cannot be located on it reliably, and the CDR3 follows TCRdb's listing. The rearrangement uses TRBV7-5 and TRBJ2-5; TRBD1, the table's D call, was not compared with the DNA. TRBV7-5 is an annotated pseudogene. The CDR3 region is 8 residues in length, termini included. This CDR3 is CISVPDGG.

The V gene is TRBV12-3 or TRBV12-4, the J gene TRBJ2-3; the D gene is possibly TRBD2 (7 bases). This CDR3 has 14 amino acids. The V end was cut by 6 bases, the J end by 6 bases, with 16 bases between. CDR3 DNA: TGTGCCAGCAGCCCCGTCCGGGGGGCTGATACGCAGTATTTT. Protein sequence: CASSPVRGADTQYF.

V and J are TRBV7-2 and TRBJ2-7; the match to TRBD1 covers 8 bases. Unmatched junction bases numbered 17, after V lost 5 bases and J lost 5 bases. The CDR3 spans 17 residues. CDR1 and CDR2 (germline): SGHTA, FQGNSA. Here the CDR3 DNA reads TGTGCCAGCAGCCCTAATGCCGGGACAGGATCCCCCCACGAGCAGTACTTC. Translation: CASSPNAGTGSPHEQYF. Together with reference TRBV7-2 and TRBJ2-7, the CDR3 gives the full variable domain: GAGVSQSPSNKVTEKGKDVELRCDPISGHTALYWYRQSLGQGLEFLIYFQGNSAPDKSGLPSDRFSAERTGGSVSTLTIQRTQQEDSAVYLCASSPNAGTGSPHEQYFGPGTRLTVT.

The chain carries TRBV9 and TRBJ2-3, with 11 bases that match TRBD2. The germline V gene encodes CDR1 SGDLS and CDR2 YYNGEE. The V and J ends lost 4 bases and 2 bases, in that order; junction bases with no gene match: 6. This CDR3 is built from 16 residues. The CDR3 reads CASSTSTSGVTDTQYF. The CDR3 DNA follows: TGTGCCAGCAGCACCTCGACTAGCGGGGTCACAGATACGCAGTATTTT.

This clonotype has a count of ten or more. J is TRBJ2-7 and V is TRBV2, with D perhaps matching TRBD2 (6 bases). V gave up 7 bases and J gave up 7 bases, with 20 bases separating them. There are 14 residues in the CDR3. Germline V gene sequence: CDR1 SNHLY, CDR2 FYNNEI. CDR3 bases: TGTGCCAGCACTCGAACCGGAGGGGAGTTGGAGCAGTACTTC. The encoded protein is CASTRTGGELEQYF.

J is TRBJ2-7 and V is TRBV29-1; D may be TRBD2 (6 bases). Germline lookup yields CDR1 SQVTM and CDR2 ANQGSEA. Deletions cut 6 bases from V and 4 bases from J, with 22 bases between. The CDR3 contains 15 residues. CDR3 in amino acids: CSVRRGGPRDYEQYF. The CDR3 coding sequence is TGCAGCGTCCGTAGGGGAGGCCCGCGCGATTACGAGCAGTACTTC.

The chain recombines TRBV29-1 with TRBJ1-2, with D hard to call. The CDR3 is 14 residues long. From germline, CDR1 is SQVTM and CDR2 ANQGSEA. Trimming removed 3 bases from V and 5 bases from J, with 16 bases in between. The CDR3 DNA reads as TGCAGCGTTGATTATGTCACGGATGATTATGGCTACACCTTC. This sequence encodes CSVDYVTDDYGYTF.